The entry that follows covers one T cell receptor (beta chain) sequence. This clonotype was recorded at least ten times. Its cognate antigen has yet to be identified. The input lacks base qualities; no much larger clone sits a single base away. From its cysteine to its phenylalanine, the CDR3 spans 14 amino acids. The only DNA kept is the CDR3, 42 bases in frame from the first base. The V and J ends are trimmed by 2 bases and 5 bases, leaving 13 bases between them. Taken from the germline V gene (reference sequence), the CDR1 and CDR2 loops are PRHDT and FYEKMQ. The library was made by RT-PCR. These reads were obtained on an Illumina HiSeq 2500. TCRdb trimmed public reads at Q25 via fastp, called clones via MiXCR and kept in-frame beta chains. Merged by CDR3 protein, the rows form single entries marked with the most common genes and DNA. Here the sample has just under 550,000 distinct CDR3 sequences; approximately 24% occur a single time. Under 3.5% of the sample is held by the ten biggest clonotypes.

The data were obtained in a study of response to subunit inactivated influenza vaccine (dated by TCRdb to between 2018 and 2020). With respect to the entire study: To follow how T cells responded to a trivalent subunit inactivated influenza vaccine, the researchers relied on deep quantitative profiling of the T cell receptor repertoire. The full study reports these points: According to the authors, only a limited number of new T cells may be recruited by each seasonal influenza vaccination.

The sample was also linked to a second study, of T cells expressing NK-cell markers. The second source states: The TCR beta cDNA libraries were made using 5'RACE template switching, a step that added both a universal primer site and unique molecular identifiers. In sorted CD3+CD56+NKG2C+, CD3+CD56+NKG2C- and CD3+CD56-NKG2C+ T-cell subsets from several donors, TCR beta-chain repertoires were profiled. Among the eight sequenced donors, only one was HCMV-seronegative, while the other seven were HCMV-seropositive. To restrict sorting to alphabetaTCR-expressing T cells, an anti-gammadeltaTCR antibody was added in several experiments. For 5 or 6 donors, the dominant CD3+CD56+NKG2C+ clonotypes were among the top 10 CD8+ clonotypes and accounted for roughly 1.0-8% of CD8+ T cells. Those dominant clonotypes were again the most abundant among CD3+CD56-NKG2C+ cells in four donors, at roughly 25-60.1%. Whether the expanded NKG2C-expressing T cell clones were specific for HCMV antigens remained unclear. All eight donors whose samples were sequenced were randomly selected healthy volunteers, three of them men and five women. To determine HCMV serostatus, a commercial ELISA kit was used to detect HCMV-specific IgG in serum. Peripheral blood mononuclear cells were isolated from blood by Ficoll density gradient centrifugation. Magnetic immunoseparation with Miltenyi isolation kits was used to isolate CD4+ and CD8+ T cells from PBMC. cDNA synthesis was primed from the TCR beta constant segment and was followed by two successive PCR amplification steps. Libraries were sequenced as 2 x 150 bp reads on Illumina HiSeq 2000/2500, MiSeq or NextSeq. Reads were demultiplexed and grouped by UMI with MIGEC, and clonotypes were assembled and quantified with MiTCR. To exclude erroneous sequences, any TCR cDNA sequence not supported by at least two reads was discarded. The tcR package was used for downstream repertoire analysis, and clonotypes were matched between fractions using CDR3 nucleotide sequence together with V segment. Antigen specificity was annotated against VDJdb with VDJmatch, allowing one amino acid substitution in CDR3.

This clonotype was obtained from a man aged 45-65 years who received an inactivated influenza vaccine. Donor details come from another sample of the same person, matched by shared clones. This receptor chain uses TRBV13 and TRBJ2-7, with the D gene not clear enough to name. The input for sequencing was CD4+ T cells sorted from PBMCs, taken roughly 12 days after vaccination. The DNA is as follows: TGTGCCAGCAGCTTACTCCTGCAAACCCACGAGCAGTACTTC. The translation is CASSLLLQTHEQYF.